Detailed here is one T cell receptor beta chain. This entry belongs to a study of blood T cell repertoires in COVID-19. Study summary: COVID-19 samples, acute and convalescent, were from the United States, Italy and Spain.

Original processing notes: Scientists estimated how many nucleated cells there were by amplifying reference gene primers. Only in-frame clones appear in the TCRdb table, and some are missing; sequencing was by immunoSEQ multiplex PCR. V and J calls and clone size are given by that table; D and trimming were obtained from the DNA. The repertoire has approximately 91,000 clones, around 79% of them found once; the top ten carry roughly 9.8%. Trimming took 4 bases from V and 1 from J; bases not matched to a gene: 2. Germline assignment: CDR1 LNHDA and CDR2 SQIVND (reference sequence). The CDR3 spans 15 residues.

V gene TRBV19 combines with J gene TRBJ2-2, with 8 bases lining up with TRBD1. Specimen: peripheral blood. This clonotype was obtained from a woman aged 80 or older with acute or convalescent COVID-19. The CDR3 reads CASSTGTGNTGELFF. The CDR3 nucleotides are TGTGCCAGTAGTACGGGGACAGGGAACACCGGGGAGCTGTTTTTT.